One sample yielded the 12 T cell receptor beta chains listed below, sequenced in a study of shared clonotypes between healthy human individuals (dated by TCRdb to between 2020 and 2021). Library preparation employed the immunoSEQ multiplex PCR assay. TCRdb provides this immuneACCESS table in a form limited to in-frame rearrangements. Some clones are lacking; in checked studies, under half of them reflect an unresolved V gene, and why the rest are absent is not known. This sample comprises 1.5 million to 1.9 million clones, nearly 99% of them detected only once. Of the sample, around 0.45% falls within the top ten clones. Sequences were obtained from naive CD4+ T cells sorted from blood. The cell subset or site label for this specimen denotes: CD45RA+ positively selected. Receptors were obtained from a man aged 25-40 years in good health.

The chain uses TRBV30 and TRBJ2-7; 7 bases fit TRBD2. Germline V gene data show CDR1 as GTSNPN and CDR2 as SVGIG (reference sequence). The CDR3 spans 12 residues. V lost 0 bases to trimming and J lost 6 bases; unmatched junction nucleotides: 2. The CDR3 DNA reads as TGTGCCTGGAGTGTACCGGGAGGCGAGCAGTACTTC. Amino acids: CAWSVPGGEQYF. Looking up the rest from reference TRBV30 and TRBJ2-7 gives the full variable domain: SQTIHQWPATLVQPVGSPLSLECTVEGTSNPNLYWYRQAAGRGLQLLFYSVGIGQISSEVPQNLSASRPQDRQFILSSKKLLLSDSGFYLCAWSVPGGEQYFGPGTRLTVT.

The J gene is TRBJ2-1, the V gene TRBV28; D tentatively reads TRBD1 or TRBD2 (6 bases each). The CDR3 runs 15 residues. Germline V gives CDR1 MDHEN, CDR2 SYDVKM. V was cut by 6 bases and J by 9 bases, with 21 bases left in between. As DNA, the CDR3 is TGTGCCAGCAGCCTTCGTGGGGGCGGGAAAAGTGAGCAGTTCTTC. Its protein is CASSLRGGGKSEQFF.

Comment on this clone: The sample holds other DNA sequences that translate to the same CDR3. V and J are TRBV18 and TRBJ2-2; D is unresolved. V lost 1 base and J 6 bases, leaving 6 bases between the germline ends. There are 13 residues in the CDR3. Germline V gene data show CDR1 as KGHSH and CDR2 as LQKENI. CDR3 region: CASSPQGSGELFF. DNA of the CDR3: TGTGCCAGCTCACCACAGGGTTCCGGGGAGCTGTTTTTT. Filled out from reference TRBV18 and TRBJ2-2, the complete variable domain reads NAGVMQNPRHLVRRRGQEARLRCSPMKGHSHVYWYRQLPEEGLKFMVYLQKENIIDESGMPKERFSAEFPKEGPSILRIQQVVRGDSAAYFCASSPQGSGELFFGEGSRLTVL.

CDR3 in amino acids: CASSEAGDRSHEQYF. CDR3 coding DNA: TGTGCCAGCAGTGAAGCGGGGGACAGGTCCCACGAGCAGTACTTC. V is TRBV6-1 and J is TRBJ2-7; 8 nucleotides line up with TRBD1. From germline, CDR1 is MNHNS and CDR2 SASEGT. Trimming at V came to 0 bases and at J to 5 bases, leaving 6 bases not matched to a gene. The CDR3 contains 15 residues.

As regards this clone: Additional DNA sequences in this sample encode the identical CDR3. The rearrangement joins TRBV29-1 to TRBJ2-3; 13 nucleotides match TRBD2. The CDR3 totals 15 residues. Germline values: CDR1 SQVTM, CDR2 ANQGSEA. V lost 3 bases and J lost 3; bases outside the gene matches: 3. The CDR3 loop reads CSVDRLAGGTDTQYF. The CDR3 bases are TGCAGCGTTGATAGACTAGCGGGAGGTACAGATACGCAGTATTTT.

The chain links TRBV5-4 to TRBJ2-1; 8 bases are shared with TRBD2. CDR1 is SGHNT, CDR2 YYREEE, per germline (reference sequence). The junction had 6 bases not matched to a gene; V was cut back by 0 bases and J by 1 base. The CDR3 is 17 amino acids. CDR3 DNA: TGTGCCAGCAGCTTGGCAGGCGGGGGGCCGTCCTACAATGAGCAGTTCTTC. This encodes CASSLAGGGPSYNEQFF.

V is TRBV18 and J is TRBJ1-4, with D possibly TRBD1 on 6 matching bases. The CDR3 runs 15 residues. V gave up 4 bases and J gave up 7 bases, with 16 bases separating them. Looked up from germline, CDR1 is KGHSH and CDR2 is LQKENI. The CDR3 sequence: CASSQLQGDPEKLFF. CDR3 DNA sequence: TGTGCCAGCTCACAACTACAGGGTGATCCTGAAAAACTGTTTTTT.

The chain joins TRBV6-5 to TRBJ1-3, with D perhaps matching TRBD1 (5 bases). The V and J ends lost 3 bases and 0 bases respectively, with 9 bases between them. CDR1 is MNHEY, CDR2 SVGAGI, per germline. The CDR3 contains 15 residues. Here the CDR3 DNA reads TGTGCCAGCAGTTATGGGACCAACTCTGGAAACACCATATATTTT. Translating it yields CASSYGTNSGNTIYF.

The chain is built from TRBV29-1 and TRBJ2-1; 7 bases are shared with TRBD1. Germline CDR1 reads SQVTM; CDR2 reads ANQGSEA. V trimming: 5 bases; J trimming: 15 bases; junction bases outside the gene matches: 13. The CDR3 is made up of 12 amino acids. The DNA for the CDR3 is TGCAGCGTTTACAGGGGCGTGGGTAAATGGTTCTTC. Amino acid sequence: CSVYRGVGKWFF.

The V and J genes are TRBV6-5 and TRBJ1-5; D may be TRBD1 (5 bases). V shed 6 bases and J shed 0 bases, with 12 bases lying between them. CDR3 length equals 15 residues. CDR1 and CDR2 from the germline V gene are MNHEY and SVGAGI. In DNA form, the CDR3 reads TGTGCCAGCAGAAAAGACAGTTATAGCAATCAGCCCCAGCATTTT. The encoded protein is CASRKDSYSNQPQHF.

This clone came up once. The genes are TRBV28 and TRBJ1-3; 7 bases agree with TRBD1. Unmatched junction bases numbered 11, after V lost 10 bases and J lost 2 bases. CDR1 is MDHEN and CDR2 is SYDVKM in the germline V gene. The CDR3 covers 15 residues. CDR3 coding DNA: TGTGCCACAACTCCTGGACAGGAGGCTGGAAACACCATATATTTT. Protein product: CATTPGQEAGNTIYF.

The CDR3 here is CASSLRPVGKGLYQPQHF. CDR3 DNA: TGCGCCAGCAGCTTACGGCCGGTTGGTAAGGGTCTTTATCAGCCCCAGCATTTT. This chain uses TRBV5-1 with TRBJ1-5; D is ambiguous. Trimming removed 2 bases at V and 5 bases at J, with 23 bases between. The CDR3 is made up of 18 amino acids. Germline V gene sequence: CDR1 SGHRS, CDR2 YFSETQ.